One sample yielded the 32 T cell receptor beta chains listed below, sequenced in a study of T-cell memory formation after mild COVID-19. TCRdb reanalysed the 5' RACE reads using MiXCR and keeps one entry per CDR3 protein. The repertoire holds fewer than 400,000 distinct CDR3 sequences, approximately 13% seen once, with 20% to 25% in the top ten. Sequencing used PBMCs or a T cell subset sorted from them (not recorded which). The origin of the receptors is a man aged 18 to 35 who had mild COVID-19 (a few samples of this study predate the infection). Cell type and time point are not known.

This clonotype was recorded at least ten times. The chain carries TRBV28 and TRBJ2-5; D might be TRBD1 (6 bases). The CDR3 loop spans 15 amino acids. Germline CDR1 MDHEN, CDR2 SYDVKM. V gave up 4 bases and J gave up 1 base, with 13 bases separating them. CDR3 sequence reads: CASSSRGRGQETQYF. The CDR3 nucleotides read TGTGCCAGCAGTTCCCGGGGCAGGGGCCAAGAGACCCAGTACTTC.

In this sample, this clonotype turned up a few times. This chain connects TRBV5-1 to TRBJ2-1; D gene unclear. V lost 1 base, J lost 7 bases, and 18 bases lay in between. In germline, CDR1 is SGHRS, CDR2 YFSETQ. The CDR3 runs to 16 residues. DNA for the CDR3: TGCGCCAGCAGCTTGAGGGCATTGGTTCCAACTAATGAGCAGTTCTTC. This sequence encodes CASSLRALVPTNEQFF.

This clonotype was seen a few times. CDR3 in amino acids: CASSPSGANEQFF. For the CDR3, the DNA is TGTGCCAGCAGCCCCTCAGGGGCTAATGAGCAGTTCTTC. The rearrangement joins TRBV6-2 or TRBV6-3 to TRBJ2-1, with D tentatively TRBD1 (6 bases). V gave up 6 bases and J gave up 7 bases, with 13 bases separating them. The CDR3 totals 13 residues. In germline, CDR1 is MNHEY, CDR2 SVGEGT.

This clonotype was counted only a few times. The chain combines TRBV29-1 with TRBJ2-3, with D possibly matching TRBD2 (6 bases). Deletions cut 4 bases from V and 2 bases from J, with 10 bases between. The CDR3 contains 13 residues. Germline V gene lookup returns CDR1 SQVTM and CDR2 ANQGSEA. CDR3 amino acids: CSVGLALTDTQYF. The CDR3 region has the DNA TGCAGCGTTGGGCTAGCGCTCACAGATACGCAGTATTTT.

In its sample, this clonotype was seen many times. Here the CDR3 reads CASSLEASAGGKRFF. The CDR3 DNA reads TGTGCCAGCAGCTTAGAAGCCTCAGCAGGGGGCAAGCGATTCTTC. The rearrangement joins TRBV7-2 to TRBJ2-1; 8 bases line up with TRBD1. V shed 1 base and J 16 bases; nucleotides not matched to a gene: 15. Looked up from germline, CDR1 is SGHTA and CDR2 is FQGNSA. CDR3 length: 15 amino acids.

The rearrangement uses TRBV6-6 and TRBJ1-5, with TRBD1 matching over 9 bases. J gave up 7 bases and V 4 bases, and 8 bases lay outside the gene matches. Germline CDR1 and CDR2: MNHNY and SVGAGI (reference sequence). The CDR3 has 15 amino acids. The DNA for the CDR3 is TGTGCCAGCAGTTTTACAGGGGGCGCAGAACAGCCCCAGCATTTT. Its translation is CASSFTGGAEQPQHF.

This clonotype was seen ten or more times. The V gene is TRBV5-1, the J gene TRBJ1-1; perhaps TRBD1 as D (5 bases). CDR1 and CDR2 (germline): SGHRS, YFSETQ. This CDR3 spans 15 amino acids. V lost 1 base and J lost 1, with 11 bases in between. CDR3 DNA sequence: TGCGCCAGCAGCTTGTTTGCGACAGCGAACACTGAAGCTTTCTTT. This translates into CASSLFATANTEAFF.

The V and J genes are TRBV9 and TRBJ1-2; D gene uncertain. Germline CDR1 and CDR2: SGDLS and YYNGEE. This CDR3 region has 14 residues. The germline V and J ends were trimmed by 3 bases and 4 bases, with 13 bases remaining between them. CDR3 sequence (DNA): TGTGCCAGCAGCGGCCTCGCAGGTCCCTATGGCTACACCTTC. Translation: CASSGLAGPYGYTF.

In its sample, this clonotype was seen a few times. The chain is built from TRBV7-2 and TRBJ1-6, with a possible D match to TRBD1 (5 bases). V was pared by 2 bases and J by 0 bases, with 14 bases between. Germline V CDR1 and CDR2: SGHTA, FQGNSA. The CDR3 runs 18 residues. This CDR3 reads CASSLQGTLSSYNSPLHF. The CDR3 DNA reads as TGTGCCAGCAGCTTACAGGGCACATTGAGCTCCTATAATTCACCCCTCCACTTT.

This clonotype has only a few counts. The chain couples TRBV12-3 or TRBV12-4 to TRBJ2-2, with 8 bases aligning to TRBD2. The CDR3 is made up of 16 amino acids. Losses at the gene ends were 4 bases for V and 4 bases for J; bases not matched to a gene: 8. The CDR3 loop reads CASSSPGTRGTGELFF. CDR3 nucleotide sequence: TGTGCCAGCAGTTCCCCCGGGACTAGGGGCACCGGGGAGCTGTTTTTT.

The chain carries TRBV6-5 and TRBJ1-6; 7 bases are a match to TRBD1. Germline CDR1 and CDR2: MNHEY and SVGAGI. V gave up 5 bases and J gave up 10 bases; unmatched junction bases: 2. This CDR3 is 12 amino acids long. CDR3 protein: CASSEGGSPLHF. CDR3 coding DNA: TGTGCCAGCAGTGAAGGGGGCTCACCCCTCCACTTT.

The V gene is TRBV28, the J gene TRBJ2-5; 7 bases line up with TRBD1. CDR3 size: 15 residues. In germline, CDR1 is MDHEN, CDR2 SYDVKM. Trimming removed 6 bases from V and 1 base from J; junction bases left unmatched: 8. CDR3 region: CASSLTGTVQETQYF. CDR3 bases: TGTGCCAGCAGCCTGACCGGGACAGTCCAAGAGACCCAGTACTTC.

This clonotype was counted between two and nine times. Written as DNA, the CDR3 is TGCAGTGCTAGGGCTATGACAGGGTCGGAGCAGTTCTTC. Protein product: CSARAMTGSEQFF. This chain connects TRBV20-1 to TRBJ2-1, with 7 bases that match TRBD1. There are 13 residues in the CDR3. The J segment lost 10 bases and the V segment lost 3 bases, leaving 9 bases of the junction unmatched. CDR1 is DFQATT, CDR2 SNEGSKA, per germline (reference sequence).

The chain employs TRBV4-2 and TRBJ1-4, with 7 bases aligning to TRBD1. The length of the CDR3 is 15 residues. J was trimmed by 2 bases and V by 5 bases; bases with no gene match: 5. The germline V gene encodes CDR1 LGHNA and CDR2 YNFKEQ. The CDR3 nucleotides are TGTGCCAGCAGCACCGCGACAGGGACTAATGAAAAACTGTTTTTT. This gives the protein CASSTATGTNEKLFF.

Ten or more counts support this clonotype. CDR3 amino acids: CASSVYGTGVEQYV. CDR3 nucleotides: TGTGCCAGCAGCGTCTACGGGACAGGGGTCGAGCAGTACGTC. V is TRBV5-6 and J is TRBJ2-7; 10 nucleotides match TRBD1. The CDR3 contains 14 residues. Germline V gene sequence: CDR1 SGHDT, CDR2 YYEEEE. The V segment lost 4 bases and the J segment 6 bases; nucleotides outside the gene matches: 7.

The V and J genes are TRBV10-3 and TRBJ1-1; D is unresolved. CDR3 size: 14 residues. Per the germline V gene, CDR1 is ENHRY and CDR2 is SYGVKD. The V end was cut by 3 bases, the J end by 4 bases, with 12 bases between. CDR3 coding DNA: TGTGCCATCAGTGACCAGGACGAGGGCACTGAAGCTTTCTTT. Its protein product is CAISDQDEGTEAFF.

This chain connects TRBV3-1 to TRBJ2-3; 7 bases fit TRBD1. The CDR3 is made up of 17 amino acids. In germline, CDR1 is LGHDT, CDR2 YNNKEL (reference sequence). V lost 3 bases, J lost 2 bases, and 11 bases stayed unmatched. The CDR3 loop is CASSHVGGQKDTDTQYF. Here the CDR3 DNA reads TGTGCCAGCAGCCACGTAGGGGGCCAAAAAGACACAGATACGCAGTATTTT.

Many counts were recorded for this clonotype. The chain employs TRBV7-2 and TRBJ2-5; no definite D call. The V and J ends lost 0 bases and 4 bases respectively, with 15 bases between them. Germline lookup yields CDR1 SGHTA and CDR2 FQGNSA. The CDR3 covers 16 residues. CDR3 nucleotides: TGTGCCAGCAGCTTAGCGCAAGGCCTGGGCTTAGAGACCCAGTACTTC. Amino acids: CASSLAQGLGLETQYF.

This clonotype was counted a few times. The CDR3: CASSPGRVKNTEAFF. The CDR3 bases are TGTGCCAGCAGCCCTGGACGGGTAAAGAACACTGAAGCTTTCTTT. This chain links TRBV7-2 with TRBJ1-1; no clear D. Trimming pared 5 bases from V and 1 base from J, leaving 14 bases between. The CDR3 is made up of 15 amino acids. The germline gives CDR1 SGHTA, CDR2 FQGNSA.

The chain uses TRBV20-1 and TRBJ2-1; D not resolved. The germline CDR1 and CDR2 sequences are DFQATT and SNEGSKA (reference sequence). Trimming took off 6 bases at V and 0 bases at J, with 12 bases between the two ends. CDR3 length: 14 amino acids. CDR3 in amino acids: CSASPVDSYNEQFF. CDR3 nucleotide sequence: TGCAGTGCGAGCCCCGTCGACTCCTACAATGAGCAGTTCTTC.

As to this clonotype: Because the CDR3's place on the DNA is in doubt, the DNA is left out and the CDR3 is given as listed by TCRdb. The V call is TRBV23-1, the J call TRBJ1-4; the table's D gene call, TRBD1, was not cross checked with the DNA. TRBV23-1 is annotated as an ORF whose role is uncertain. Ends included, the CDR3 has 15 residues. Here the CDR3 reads CASSQPPDQGKNCFF.

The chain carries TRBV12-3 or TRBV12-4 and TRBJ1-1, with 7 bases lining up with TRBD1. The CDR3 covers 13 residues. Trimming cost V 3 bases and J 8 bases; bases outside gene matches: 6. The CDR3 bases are TGTGCCAGCAGTTTGGTCAGGACAGGAGAAGCTTTCTTT. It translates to CASSLVRTGEAFF.

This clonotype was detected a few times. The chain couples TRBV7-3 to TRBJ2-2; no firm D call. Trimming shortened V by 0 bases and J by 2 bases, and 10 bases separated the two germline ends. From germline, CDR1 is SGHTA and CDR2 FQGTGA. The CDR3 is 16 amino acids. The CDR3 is CASSLTFRLNTGELFF. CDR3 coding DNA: TGTGCCAGCAGCTTAACGTTCCGACTTAACACCGGGGAGCTGTTTTTT.

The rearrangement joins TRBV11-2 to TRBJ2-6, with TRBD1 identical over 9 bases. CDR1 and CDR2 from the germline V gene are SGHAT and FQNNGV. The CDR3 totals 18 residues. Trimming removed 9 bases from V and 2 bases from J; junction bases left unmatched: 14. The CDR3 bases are TGTGCCAGTCGGCGTTACGACAGGGGGGGAGCTGGGGCCAACGTCCTGACTTTC. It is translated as CASRRYDRGGAGANVLTF.

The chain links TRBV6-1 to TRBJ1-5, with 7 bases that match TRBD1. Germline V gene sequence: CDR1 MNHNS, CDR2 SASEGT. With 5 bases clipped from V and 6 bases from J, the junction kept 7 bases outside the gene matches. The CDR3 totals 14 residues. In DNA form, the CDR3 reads TGTGCCAGCAGTCGACAGGGCCAAACTCAGCCCCAGCATTTT. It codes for CASSRQGQTQPQHF.

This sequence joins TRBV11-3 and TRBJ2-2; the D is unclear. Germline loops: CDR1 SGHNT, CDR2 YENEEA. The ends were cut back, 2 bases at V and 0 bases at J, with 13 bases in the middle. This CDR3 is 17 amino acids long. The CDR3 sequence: CASSLRQNYPNTGELFF. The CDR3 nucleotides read TGTGCCAGCAGCTTACGGCAGAACTACCCGAACACCGGGGAGCTGTTTTTT.

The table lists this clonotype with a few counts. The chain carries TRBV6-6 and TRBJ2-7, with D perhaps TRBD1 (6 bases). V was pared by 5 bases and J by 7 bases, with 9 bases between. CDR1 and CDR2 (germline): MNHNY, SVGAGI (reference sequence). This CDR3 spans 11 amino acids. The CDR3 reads CASSPQGEQYF. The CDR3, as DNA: TGTGCCAGCAGTCCCCAGGGGGAGCAGTACTTC.

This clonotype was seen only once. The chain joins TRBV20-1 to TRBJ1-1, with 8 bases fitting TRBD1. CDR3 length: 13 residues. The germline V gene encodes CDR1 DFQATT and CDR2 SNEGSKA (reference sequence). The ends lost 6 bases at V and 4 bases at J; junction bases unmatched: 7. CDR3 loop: CSAPGQGGTEAFF. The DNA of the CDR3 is TGCAGTGCACCCGGACAGGGAGGCACTGAAGCTTTCTTT.

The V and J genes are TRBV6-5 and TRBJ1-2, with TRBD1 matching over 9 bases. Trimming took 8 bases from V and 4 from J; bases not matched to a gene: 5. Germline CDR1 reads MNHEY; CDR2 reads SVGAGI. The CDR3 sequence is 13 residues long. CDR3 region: CASLPGQGYGYTF. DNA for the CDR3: TGTGCCAGCTTACCGGGACAGGGCTATGGCTACACCTTC.

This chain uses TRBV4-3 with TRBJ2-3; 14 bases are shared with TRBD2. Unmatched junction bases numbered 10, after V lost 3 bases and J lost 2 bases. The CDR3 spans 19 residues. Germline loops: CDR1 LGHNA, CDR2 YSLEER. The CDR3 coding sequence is TGCGCCAGCAGCCACCGATCTAGGACTAGCGGGGGGTACACAGATACGCAGTATTTT. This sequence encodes CASSHRSRTSGGYTDTQYF.

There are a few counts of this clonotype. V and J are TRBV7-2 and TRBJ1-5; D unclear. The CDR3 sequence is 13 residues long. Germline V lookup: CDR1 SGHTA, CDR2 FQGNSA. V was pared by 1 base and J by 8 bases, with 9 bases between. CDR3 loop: CASSLVRREPQHF. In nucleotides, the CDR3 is TGTGCCAGCAGCTTAGTCCGGCGGGAGCCCCAGCATTTT. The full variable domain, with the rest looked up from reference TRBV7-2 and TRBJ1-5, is GAGVSQSPSNKVTEKGKDVELRCDPISGHTALYWYRQSLGQGLEFLIYFQGNSAPDKSGLPSDRFSAERTGGSVSTLTIQRTQQEDSAVYLCASSLVRREPQHFGDGTRLSIL.

The CDR3 DNA follows: TGTGCCAGCAGCCCCCCCCGGGCCGGCTCCTACAATGAGCAGTTCTTC. Its protein is CASSPPRAGSYNEQFF. V gene TRBV7-4 combines with J gene TRBJ2-1; D is unclear. The CDR3 covers 16 residues. Germline CDR1 and CDR2: SGHVT and SQSDAQ. V shed 5 bases and J shed 0 bases, with 14 bases lying between them.